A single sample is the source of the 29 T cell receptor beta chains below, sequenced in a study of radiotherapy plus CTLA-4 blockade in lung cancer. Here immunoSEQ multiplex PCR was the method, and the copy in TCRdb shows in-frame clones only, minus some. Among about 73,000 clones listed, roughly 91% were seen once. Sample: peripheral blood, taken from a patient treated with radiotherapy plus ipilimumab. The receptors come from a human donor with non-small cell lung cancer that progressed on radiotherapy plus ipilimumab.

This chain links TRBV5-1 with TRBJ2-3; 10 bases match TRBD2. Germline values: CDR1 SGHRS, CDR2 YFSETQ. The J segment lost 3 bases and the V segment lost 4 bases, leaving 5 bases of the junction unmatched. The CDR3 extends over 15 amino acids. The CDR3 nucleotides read TGCGCCAGCAGCGCCGGGACTAGCGTTACAGATACGCAGTATTTT. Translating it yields CASSAGTSVTDTQYF.

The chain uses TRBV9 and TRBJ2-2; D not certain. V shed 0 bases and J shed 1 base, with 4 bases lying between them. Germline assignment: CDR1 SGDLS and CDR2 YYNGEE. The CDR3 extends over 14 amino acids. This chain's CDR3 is CASSVGQNTGELFF. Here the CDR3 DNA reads TGTGCCAGCAGCGTAGGGCAGAACACCGGGGAGCTGTTTTTT. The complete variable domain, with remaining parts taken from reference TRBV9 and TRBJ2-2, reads DSGVTQTPKHLITATGQRVTLRCSPRSGDLSVYWYQQSLDQGLQFLIQYYNGEERAKGNILERFSAQQFPDLHSELNLSSLELGDSALYFCASSVGQNTGELFFGEGSRLTVL.

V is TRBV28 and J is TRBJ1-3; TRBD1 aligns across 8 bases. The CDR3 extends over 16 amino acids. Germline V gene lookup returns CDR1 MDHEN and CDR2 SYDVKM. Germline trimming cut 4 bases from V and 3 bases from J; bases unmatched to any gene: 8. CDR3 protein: CASSSTGEVYGNTIYF. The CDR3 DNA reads TGTGCCAGCAGTTCGACAGGGGAAGTCTATGGAAACACCATATATTTT.

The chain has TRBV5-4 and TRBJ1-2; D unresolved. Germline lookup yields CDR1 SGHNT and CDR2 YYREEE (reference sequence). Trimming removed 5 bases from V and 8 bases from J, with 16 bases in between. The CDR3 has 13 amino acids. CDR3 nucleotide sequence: TGTGCCAGCAGTAGAGGGCAGATGGAAGGCTACACCTTC. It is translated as CASSRGQMEGYTF.

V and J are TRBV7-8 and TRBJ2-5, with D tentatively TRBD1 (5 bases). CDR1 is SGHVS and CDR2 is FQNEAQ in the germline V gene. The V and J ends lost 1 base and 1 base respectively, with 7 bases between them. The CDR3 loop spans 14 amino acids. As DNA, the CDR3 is TGTGCCAGCAGCTTAGTTCAGGGCCAAGAGACCCAGTACTTC. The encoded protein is CASSLVQGQETQYF.

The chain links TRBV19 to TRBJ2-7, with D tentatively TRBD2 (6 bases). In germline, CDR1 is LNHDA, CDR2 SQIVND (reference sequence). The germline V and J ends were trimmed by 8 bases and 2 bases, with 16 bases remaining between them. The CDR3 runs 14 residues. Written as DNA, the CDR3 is TGTGCCAGTTCGAAAGGGACTGTCCCCTACGAGCAGTACTTC. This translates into CASSKGTVPYEQYF.

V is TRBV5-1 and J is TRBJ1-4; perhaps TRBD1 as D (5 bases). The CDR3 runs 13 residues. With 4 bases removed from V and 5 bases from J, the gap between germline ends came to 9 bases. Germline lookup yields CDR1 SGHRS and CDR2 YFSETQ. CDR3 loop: CASSKGSNEKLFF. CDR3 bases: TGCGCCAGCAGCAAGGGGTCAAATGAAAAACTGTTTTTT.

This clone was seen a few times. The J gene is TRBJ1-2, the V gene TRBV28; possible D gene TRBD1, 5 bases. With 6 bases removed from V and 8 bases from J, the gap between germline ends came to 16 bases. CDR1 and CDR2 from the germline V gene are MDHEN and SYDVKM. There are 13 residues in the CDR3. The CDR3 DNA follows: TGTGCCAGCAGCCGTGGGACGGTGGCAGGCTACACCTTC. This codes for CASSRGTVAGYTF.

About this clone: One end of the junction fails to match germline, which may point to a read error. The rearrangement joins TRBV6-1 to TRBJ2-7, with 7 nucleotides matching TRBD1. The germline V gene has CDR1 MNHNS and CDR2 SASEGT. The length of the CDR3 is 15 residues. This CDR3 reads CASSPSQGWAGEQCF. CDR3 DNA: TGTGCCAGCAGCCCCTCACAGGGGTGGGCCGGCGAGCAGTGCTTC.

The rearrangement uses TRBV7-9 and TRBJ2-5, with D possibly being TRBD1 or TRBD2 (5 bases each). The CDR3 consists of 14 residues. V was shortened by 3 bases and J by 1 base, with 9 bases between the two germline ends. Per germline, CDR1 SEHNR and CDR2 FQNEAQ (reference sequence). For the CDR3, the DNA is TGTGCCAGCAGCTTGGGACCGATCCAAGAGACCCAGTACTTC. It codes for CASSLGPIQETQYF.

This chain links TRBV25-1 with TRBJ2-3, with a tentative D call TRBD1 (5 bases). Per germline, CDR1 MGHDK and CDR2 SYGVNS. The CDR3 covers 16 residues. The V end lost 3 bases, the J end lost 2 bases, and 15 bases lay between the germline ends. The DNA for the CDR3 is TGTGCCAGCAGTGAGGCGGCCCAGGGATACACAGATACGCAGTATTTT. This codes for CASSEAAQGYTDTQYF.

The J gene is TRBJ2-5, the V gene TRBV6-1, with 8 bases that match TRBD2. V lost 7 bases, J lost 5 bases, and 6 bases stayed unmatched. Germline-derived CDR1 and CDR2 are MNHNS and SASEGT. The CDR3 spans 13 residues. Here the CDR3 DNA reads TGTGCCAGCAAAAGAGCGGGAGCTGAGACCCAGTACTTC. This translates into CASKRAGAETQYF.

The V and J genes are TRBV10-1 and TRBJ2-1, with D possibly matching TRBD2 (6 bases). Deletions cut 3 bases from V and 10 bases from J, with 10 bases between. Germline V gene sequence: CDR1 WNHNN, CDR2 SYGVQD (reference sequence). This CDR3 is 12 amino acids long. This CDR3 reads CASSDRGGEQFF. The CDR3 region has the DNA TGCGCCAGCAGTGACCGTGGAGGGGAGCAGTTCTTC.

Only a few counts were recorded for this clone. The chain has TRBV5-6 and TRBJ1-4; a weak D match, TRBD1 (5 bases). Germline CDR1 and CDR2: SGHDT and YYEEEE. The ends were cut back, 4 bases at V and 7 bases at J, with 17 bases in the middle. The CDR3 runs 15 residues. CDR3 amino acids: CASSQTWGGSEKLFF. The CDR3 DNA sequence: TGTGCCAGCAGCCAGACGTGGGGGGGTAGTGAAAAACTGTTTTTT.

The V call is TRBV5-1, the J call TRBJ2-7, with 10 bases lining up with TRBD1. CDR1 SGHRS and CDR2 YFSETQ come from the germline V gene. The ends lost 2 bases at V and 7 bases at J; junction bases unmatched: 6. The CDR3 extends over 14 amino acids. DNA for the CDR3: TGCGCCAGCAGCTTAGGGACAGGGGTTTATGAGCAGTACTTC. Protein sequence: CASSLGTGVYEQYF.

CDR3 nucleotide sequence: TGTGCCAGCAGCTTGAATGCAAACACTGAAGCTTTCTTT. Its protein is CASSLNANTEAFF. The chain combines TRBV7-3 with TRBJ1-1; D call uncertain. Trimming took off 3 bases at V and 2 bases at J, with 7 bases between the two ends. This CDR3 spans 13 amino acids. Germline lookup yields CDR1 SGHTA and CDR2 FQGTGA.

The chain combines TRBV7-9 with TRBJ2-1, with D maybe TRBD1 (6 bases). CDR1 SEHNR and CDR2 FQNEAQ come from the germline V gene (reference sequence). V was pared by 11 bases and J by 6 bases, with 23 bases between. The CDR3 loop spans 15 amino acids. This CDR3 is CAFRGSTATRNEQFF. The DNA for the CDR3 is TGTGCCTTCAGGGGATCCACGGCTACCCGCAATGAGCAGTTCTTC.

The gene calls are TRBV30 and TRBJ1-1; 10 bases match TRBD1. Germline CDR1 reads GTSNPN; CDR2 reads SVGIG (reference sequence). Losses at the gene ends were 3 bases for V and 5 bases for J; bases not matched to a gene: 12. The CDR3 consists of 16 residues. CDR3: CAWREGQGTGGTEAFF. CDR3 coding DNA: TGTGCCTGGAGGGAGGGACAGGGGACGGGGGGGACTGAAGCTTTCTTT.

The CDR3 sequence is CATSSRADYGYTF. CDR3 sequence (DNA): TGTGCCACCAGCTCAAGGGCAGACTATGGCTACACCTTC. The chain uses TRBV15 and TRBJ1-2; D unclear. This CDR3 has 13 amino acids. CDR1 and CDR2 from the germline V gene are LNHNV and YYDKDF (reference sequence). V lost 5 bases, J lost 3 bases, and 10 bases lay in between.

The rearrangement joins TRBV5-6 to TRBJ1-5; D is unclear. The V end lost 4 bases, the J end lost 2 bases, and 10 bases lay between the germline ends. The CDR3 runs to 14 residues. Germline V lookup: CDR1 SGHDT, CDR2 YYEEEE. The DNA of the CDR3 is TGTGCCAGCAGCCATCAGAATCGCAATCAGCCCCAGCATTTT. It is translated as CASSHQNRNQPQHF.

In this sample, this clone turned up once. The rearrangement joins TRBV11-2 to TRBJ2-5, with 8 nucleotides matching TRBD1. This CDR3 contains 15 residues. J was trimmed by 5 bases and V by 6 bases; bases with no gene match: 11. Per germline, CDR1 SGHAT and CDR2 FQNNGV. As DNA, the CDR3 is TGTGCCAGCAGTCGACCAACAGGGGGGTTGGAGACCCAGTACTTC. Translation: CASSRPTGGLETQYF.

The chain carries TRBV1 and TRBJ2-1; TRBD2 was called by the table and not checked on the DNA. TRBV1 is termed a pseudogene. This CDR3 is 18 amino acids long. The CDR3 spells CTSSQEGTSGRAGNEQFF. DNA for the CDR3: TGCACCAGCAGCCAAGAGGGTACTAGCGGGAGGGCCGGGAATGAGCAGTTCTTC.

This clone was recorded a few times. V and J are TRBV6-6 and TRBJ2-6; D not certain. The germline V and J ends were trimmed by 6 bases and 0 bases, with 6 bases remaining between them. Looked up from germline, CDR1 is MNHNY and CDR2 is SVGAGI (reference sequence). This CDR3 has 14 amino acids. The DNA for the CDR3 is TGTGCCAGCAGGGTGGTCTCTGGGGCCAACGTCCTGACTTTC. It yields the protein CASRVVSGANVLTF.

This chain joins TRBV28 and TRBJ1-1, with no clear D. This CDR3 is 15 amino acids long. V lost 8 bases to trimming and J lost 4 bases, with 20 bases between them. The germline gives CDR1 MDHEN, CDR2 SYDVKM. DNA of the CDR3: TGTGCCAGCGGGAAAACTAGAAACCTTCGCACTGAAGCTTTCTTT. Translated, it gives CASGKTRNLRTEAFF.

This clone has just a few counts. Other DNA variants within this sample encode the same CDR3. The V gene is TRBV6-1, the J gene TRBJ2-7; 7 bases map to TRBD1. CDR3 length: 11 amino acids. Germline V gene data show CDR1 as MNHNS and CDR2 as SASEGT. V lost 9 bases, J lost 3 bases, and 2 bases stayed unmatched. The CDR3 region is CASDRDYEQYF. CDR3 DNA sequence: TGTGCCAGTGACAGGGACTACGAGCAGTACTTC.

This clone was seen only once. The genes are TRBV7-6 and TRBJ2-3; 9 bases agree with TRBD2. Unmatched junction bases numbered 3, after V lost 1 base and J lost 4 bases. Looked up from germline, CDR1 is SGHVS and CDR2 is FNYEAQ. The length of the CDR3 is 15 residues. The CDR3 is CASSLDGGRADTQYF. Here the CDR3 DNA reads TGTGCCAGCAGCTTAGATGGCGGGAGGGCAGATACGCAGTATTTT.

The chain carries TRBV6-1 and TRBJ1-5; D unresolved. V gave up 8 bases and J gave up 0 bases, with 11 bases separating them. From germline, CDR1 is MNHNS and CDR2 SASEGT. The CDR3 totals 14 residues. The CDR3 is CASGTTYSNQPQHF. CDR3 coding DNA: TGTGCCAGCGGCACTACGTATAGCAATCAGCCCCAGCATTTT.

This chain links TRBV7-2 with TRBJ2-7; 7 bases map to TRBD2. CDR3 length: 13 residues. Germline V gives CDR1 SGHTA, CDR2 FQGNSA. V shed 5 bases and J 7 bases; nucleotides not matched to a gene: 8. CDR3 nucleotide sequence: TGTGCCAGCAGCACTCTAGCGGCTTATGAGCAGTACTTC. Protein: CASSTLAAYEQYF. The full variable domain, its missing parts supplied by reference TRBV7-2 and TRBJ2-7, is GAGVSQSPSNKVTEKGKDVELRCDPISGHTALYWYRQSLGQGLEFLIYFQGNSAPDKSGLPSDRFSAERTGGSVSTLTIQRTQQEDSAVYLCASSTLAAYEQYFGPGTRLTVT.

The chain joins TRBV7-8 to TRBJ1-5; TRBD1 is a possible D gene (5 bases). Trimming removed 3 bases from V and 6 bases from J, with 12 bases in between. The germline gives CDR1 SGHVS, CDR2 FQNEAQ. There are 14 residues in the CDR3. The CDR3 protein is CASSLFRGGQPQHF. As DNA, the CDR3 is TGTGCCAGCAGCTTGTTTAGGGGTGGTCAGCCCCAGCATTTT.